A selection of T cell receptor beta chains follows, all from one sample in a study of T-cell memory formation after mild COVID-19. TCRdb re-called the 5' RACE reads with MiXCR, one entry per CDR3 protein. Of about 350,000 distinct CDR3 sequences in the sample, about an eighth were seen once. Sequencing was performed on PBMCs or a T cell subset sorted from them (not recorded which). These TCRs come from a man younger than 35 who had mild COVID-19 (a few samples of this study predate the infection). Cell type and time point are not known. CDR3s include the opening cysteine and the closing phenylalanine or tryptophan.

v_gene: TRBV24-1; j_gene: TRBJ2-7; CDR3aa: CATGAGTGAYEQYF
v_gene: TRBV28; j_gene: TRBJ1-2; CDR3aa: CASRTMGGGVNYGYTF
v_gene: TRBV15; j_gene: TRBJ1-1; CDR3aa: CATSWGKTEAFF
v_gene: TRBV12-2; j_gene: TRBJ2-3; CDR3aa: CASLTRPDTQYF
v_gene: TRBV18; j_gene: TRBJ2-5; CDR3aa: CASSPQGQRETQYF
v_gene: TRBV9; j_gene: TRBJ1-3; CDR3aa: CASSVDGVSGNTIYF
v_gene: TRBV3-1; j_gene: TRBJ2-7; CDR3aa: CASSEGPALYF
v_gene: TRBV4-2; j_gene: TRBJ1-4; CDR3aa: CASSGPGRSNEKLFF
v_gene: TRBV4-1; j_gene: TRBJ1-1; CDR3aa: CASSQAELGRDTEAFF
v_gene: TRBV6-6; j_gene: TRBJ2-5; CDR3aa: CASSYPTGPAAETQYF
v_gene: TRBV3-1; j_gene: TRBJ1-1; CDR3aa: CASSQEERVAFF
v_gene: TRBV11-2; j_gene: TRBJ1-6; CDR3aa: CASSGQGASPLHF
v_gene: TRBV4-1; j_gene: TRBJ1-2; CDR3aa: CASSQDGTTNYGYTF
v_gene: TRBV6-6; j_gene: TRBJ2-1; CDR3aa: CASTYGNEQFF
v_gene: TRBV9; j_gene: TRBJ2-3; CDR3aa: CASSGSRADTQYF
v_gene: TRBV6-1; j_gene: TRBJ1-5; CDR3aa: CASSLHELYSNQPQHF
v_gene: TRBV18; j_gene: TRBJ2-3; CDR3aa: CASSPQGASTDTQYF
v_gene: TRBV6-6; j_gene: TRBJ1-1; CDR3aa: CASSYSNLNTEAFF
v_gene: TRBV10-3; j_gene: TRBJ1-3; CDR3aa: CAISQLETDSGNTIYF
v_gene: TRBV2; j_gene: TRBJ2-2; CDR3aa: CASSEGTGLNTGELFF
v_gene: TRBV4-1; j_gene: TRBJ1-5; CDR3aa: CASSPEPGGQPQHF
v_gene: TRBV5-1; j_gene: TRBJ1-2; CDR3aa: CASSLTPDRGKVYGYTF
v_gene: TRBV4-1; j_gene: TRBJ1-5; CDR3aa: CASSQTGNNQPQHF
v_gene: TRBV10-3; j_gene: TRBJ2-7; CDR3aa: CAISESSGGPNEQYF
v_gene: TRBV5-1; j_gene: TRBJ1-2; CDR3aa: CASSLDVNYGYTF
v_gene: TRBV5-1; j_gene: TRBJ2-3; CDR3aa: CASSLVLGSTDTQYF
v_gene: TRBV7-3; j_gene: TRBJ2-3; CDR3aa: CASSFDGTGLSYAQYF
v_gene: TRBV19; j_gene: TRBJ1-3; CDR3aa: CASTKGQLRGVAISGNTIYF